This T cell receptor beta chain stems from a study of blood T cell repertoires in COVID-19. The overall study: Both acute and convalescent COVID-19 samples were obtained from the United States, Italy and Spain.

In its sample, this clone was seen a few times. V dropped 5 bases and J dropped 3 bases, with 11 bases sitting between them. CDR1 and CDR2 from the germline V gene are SNHLY and FYNNEI. The CDR3 is 14 amino acids. Clinical history as reported by participants underpinned cohort assignment. Per the authors' pipeline: Amplification with reference gene primers provided the estimates of nucleated cell counts. Profiling relied on immunoSEQ multiplex PCR, and the TCRdb table lists in-frame clones only, not all of them. From that table come the V and J calls and clone size; the DNA was used to work out D and trimming. The sample holds around 300,000 clones; 85% are singletons and the top ten take about 2.7%.

The receptor comes from a woman between 45 and 60 years old who had recovered from COVID-19. The sequencing input was PBMCs or T cells enriched from blood (not recorded which). V usage is TRBV2 and J usage is TRBJ2-1, with D possibly being TRBD2 (5 bases). CDR3 amino acids: CASSISGLYNEQFF. As DNA, the CDR3 is TGTGCCAGCAGTATAAGCGGCCTCTACAATGAGCAGTTCTTC.